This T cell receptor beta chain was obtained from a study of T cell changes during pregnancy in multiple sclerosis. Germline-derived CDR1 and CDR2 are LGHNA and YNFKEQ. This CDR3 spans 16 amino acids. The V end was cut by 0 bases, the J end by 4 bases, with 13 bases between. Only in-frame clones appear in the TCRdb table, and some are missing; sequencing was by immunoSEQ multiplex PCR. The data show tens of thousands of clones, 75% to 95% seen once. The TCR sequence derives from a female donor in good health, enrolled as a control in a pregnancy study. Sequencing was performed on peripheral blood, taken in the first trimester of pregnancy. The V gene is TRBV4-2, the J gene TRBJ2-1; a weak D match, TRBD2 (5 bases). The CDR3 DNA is TGTGCCAGCAGCCAAGACCCTAGCCCCAATTACAATGAGCAGTTCTTC. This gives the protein CASSQDPSPNYNEQFF.